This T cell receptor beta chain was observed in a study of shared clonotypes between healthy human individuals. TCRdb's table, derived via immunoSEQ multiplex PCR, lists solely in-frame clones and lacks some. Here the sample spans about a million clones, around 77% being singletons. V was clipped by 5 bases and J by 4 bases; unmatched bases: 3. This CDR3 region has 13 residues. Germline CDR1 reads SNHLY; CDR2 reads FYNNEI. In the case of this clone: The antigen is unknown.

The donors were all Caucasian adults (living in Nashville, Tennessee). Study-level findings and limits: Non-shared clonotypes showed lower generation probabilities than clonotypes common to all four donors. The naive CD4 repertoires of several donors were compared, and 5% to 6.5% of clonotypes were shared.

The genes are TRBV2 and TRBJ1-1; 8 bases fit TRBD1. Specimen: memory CD4+ T cells from PBMCs. The subset is: CD45RA-negative fraction. The sequence came from a man between 18 and 29 years old in good health. Some clones in this sample may be carry-over from other donors' samples. The CDR3 reads CASSWTGSTEAFF. DNA for the CDR3: TGTGCCAGCAGTTGGACAGGGAGCACTGAAGCTTTCTTT.